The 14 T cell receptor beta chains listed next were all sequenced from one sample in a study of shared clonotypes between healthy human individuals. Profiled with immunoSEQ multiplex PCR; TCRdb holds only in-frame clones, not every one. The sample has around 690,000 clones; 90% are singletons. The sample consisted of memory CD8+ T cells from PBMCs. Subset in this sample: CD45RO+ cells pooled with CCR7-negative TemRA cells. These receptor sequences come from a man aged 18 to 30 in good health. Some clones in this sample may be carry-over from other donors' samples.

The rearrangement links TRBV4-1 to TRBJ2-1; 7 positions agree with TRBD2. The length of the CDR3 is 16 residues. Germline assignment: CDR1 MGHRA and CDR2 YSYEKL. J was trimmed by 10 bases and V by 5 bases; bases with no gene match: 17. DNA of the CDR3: TGCGCCAGCAGCGTCGGGACTACGGGTTTTTGGGACGAGCAGTTCTTC. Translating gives CASSVGTTGFWDEQFF.

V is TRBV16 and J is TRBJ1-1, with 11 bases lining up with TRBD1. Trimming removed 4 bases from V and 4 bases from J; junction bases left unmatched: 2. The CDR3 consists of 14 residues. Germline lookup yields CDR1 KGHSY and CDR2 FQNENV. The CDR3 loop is CASSLGTGGTEAFF. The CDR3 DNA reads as TGTGCCAGCAGCCTCGGGACAGGGGGCACTGAAGCTTTCTTT.

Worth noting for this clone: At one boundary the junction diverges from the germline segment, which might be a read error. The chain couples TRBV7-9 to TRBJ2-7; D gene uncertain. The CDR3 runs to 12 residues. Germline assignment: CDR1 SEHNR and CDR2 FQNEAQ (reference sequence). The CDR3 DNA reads TGTGCCAGCAGCTTAGGTTCCGTCACCGCCCTCTTC. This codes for CASSLGSVTALF.

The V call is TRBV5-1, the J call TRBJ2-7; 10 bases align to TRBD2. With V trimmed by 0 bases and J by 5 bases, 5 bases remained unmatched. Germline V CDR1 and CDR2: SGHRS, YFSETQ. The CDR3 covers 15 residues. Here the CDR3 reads CASSLGLAGDNEQYF. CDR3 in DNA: TGCGCCAGCAGCTTGGGCCTAGCGGGAGACAACGAGCAGTACTTC.

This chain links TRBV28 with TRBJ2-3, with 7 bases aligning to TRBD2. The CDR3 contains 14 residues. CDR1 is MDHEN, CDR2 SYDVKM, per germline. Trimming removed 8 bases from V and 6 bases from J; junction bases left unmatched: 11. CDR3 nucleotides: TGTGCCAGCGGGAGGGCACAGAATTCGGATACGCAGTATTTT. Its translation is CASGRAQNSDTQYF. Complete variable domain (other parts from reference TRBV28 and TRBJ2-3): DVKVTQSSRYLVKRTGEKVFLECVQDMDHENMFWYRQDPGLGLRLIYFSYDVKMKEKGDIPEGYSVSREKKERFSLILESASTNQTSMYLCASGRAQNSDTQYFGPGTRLTVL.

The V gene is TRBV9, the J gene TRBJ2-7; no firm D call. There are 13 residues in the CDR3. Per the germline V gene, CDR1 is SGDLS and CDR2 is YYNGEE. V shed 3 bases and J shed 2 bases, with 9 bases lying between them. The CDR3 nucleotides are TGTGCCAGCAGCGCGCCCCCCCCCTACGAGCAGTACTTC. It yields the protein CASSAPPPYEQYF. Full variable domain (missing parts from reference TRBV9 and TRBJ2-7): DSGVTQTPKHLITATGQRVTLRCSPRSGDLSVYWYQQSLDQGLQFLIQYYNGEERAKGNILERFSAQQFPDLHSELNLSSLELGDSALYFCASSAPPPYEQYFGPGTRLTVT.

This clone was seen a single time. The CDR3 here is CASSPVTGESRGYTF. Written as DNA, the CDR3 is TGTGCCAGCTCACCTGTGACAGGGGAAAGCCGTGGCTACACCTTC. The chain links TRBV18 to TRBJ1-2, with 8 bases fitting TRBD1. J lost 7 bases, V lost 3 bases, and 10 bases had no gene match. The CDR3 contains 15 residues. Germline assignment: CDR1 KGHSH and CDR2 LQKENI.

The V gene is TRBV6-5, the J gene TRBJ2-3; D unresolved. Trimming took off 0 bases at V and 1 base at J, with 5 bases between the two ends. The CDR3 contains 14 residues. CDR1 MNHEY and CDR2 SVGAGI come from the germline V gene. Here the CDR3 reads CASSYSKRTDTQYF. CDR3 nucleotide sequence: TGTGCCAGCAGTTACTCGAAGCGCACAGATACGCAGTATTTT.

CDR3 coding DNA: TGTGCCAGCAGCTCGGACAGTGCCAACGATATGAACACTGAAGCTTTCTTT. Translating it yields CASSSDSANDMNTEAFF. The chain combines TRBV7-9 with TRBJ1-1, with D possibly being TRBD1 (6 bases). V lost 4 bases to trimming and J lost 0 bases, with 18 bases between them. The CDR3 loop spans 17 amino acids. Germline V lookup: CDR1 SEHNR, CDR2 FQNEAQ (reference sequence).

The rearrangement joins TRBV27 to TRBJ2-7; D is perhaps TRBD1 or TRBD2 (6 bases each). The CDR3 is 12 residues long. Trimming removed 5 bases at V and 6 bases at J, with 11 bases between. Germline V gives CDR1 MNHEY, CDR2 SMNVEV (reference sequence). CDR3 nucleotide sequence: TGTGCCAGCAGTCGGGGGCGATCCGAGCAGTACTTC. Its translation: CASSRGRSEQYF.

Here the CDR3 reads CASSLNPRQGAGGYEQYF. CDR3 bases: TGTGCCAGCAGTTTAAACCCCCGACAGGGGGCGGGGGGTTACGAGCAGTACTTC. This chain uses TRBV28 with TRBJ2-7, with 10 bases lining up with TRBD1. Germline CDR1 is MDHEN and CDR2 is SYDVKM. After removal of 2 bases from V and 4 bases from J, the junction contained 14 bases not matched to a gene. CDR3 size: 18 residues. The whole variable domain, remainder taken from reference TRBV28 and TRBJ2-7, is DVKVTQSSRYLVKRTGEKVFLECVQDMDHENMFWYRQDPGLGLRLIYFSYDVKMKEKGDIPEGYSVSREKKERFSLILESASTNQTSMYLCASSLNPRQGAGGYEQYFGPGTRLTVT.

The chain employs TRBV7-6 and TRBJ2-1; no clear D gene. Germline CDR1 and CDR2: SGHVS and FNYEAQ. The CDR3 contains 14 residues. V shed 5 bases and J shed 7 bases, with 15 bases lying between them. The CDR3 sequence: CASSLPEGRNEQFF. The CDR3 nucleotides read TGTGCCAGCAGCCTGCCGGAAGGTAGGAATGAGCAGTTCTTC.

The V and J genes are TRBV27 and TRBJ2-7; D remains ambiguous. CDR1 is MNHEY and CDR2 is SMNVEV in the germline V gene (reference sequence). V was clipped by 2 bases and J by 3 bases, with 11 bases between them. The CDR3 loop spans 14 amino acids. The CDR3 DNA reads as TGTGCCAGCAGTTTAGGCTCAGGCAACTACGAGCAGTACTTC. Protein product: CASSLGSGNYEQYF.

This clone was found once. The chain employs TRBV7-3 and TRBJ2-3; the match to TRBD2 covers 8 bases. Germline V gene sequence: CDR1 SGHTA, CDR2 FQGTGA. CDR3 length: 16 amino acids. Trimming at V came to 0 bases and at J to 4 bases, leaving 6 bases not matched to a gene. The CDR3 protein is CASSLTSGTRADTQYF. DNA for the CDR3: TGTGCCAGCAGCTTAACCTCCGGGACTAGGGCAGATACGCAGTATTTT.